These 19 T cell receptor beta chains were all obtained from the same sample, sequenced in a study of blood T cell repertoires in COVID-19. Sequencing used immunoSEQ multiplex PCR; TCRdb keeps in-frame clones, though not all of them. The repertoire holds 200,000 to 250,000 clones, with 70% to 85% as singletons. The specimen was PBMCs or T cells enriched from blood (not recorded which). The receptor source for this set is a woman aged 55-70 years who had recovered from COVID-19.

The chain couples TRBV5-5 to TRBJ1-6; D not resolved. Between the trimmed V and J ends, which lost 0 bases and 5 bases, there was a span of 12 bases. There are 16 residues in the CDR3. The germline CDR1 and CDR2 sequences are SGHKS and YYEKEE (reference sequence). The CDR3 is CASSLGSGLNNSPLHF. Written as DNA, the CDR3 is TGTGCCAGCAGCTTGGGGTCTGGGCTGAATAATTCACCCCTCCACTTT. The variable domain in full, with the rest retrieved from reference TRBV5-5 and TRBJ1-6, is DAGVTQSPTHLIKTRGQQVTLRCSPISGHKSVSWYQQVLGQGPQFIFQYYEKEERGRGNFPDRFSARQFPNYSSELNVNALLLGDSALYLCASSLGSGLNNSPLHFGNGTRLTVT.

This clone was seen just once. This sequence joins TRBV5-6 and TRBJ2-7; a weak D match, TRBD2 (5 bases). The CDR3 totals 14 residues. Germline CDR1 reads SGHDT; CDR2 reads YYEEEE. V lost 2 bases and J lost 3, with 12 bases in between. The CDR3 reads CASSFQNGGYEQYF. CDR3 DNA sequence: TGTGCCAGCAGCTTTCAGAACGGAGGCTACGAGCAGTACTTC.

The CDR3 coding sequence is TGCGCCAGCAGCCTTCGGATCAGCGGGGGGGCCACGGCCTACGAGCAGTACTTC. As protein: CASSLRISGGATAYEQYF. The V and J genes are TRBV5-1 and TRBJ2-7; 10 bases agree with TRBD2. This CDR3 contains 18 residues. The germline V gene encodes CDR1 SGHRS and CDR2 YFSETQ. Losses at the gene ends were 4 bases for V and 2 bases for J; bases not matched to a gene: 15.

This sequence joins TRBV27 and TRBJ2-7; 13 positions match TRBD2. CDR1 is MNHEY and CDR2 is SMNVEV in the germline V gene (reference sequence). V gave up 7 bases and J gave up 7 bases; unmatched junction bases: 10. The CDR3 contains 15 residues. The CDR3 region is CASNTGLAGVGEQYF. The CDR3 region has the DNA TGTGCCAGCAATACCGGACTAGCGGGGGTGGGAGAGCAGTACTTC.

The chain employs TRBV11-2 and TRBJ1-5; D not resolved. The germline CDR1 and CDR2 sequences are SGHAT and FQNNGV. The CDR3 loop spans 14 amino acids. Trimming took off 6 bases at V and 0 bases at J, with 9 bases between the two ends. CDR3 amino acids: CASRQDYSNQPQHF. DNA of the CDR3: TGTGCCAGCAGACAAGATTATAGCAATCAGCCCCAGCATTTT.

This clone was counted once. The chain joins TRBV6-1 to TRBJ2-1; 9 bases are shared with TRBD2. In germline, CDR1 is MNHNS, CDR2 SASEGT. V lost 3 bases, J lost 6 bases, and 9 bases stayed unmatched. This CDR3 region has 16 residues. The DNA for the CDR3 is TGTGCCAGCAGTGACATCGCGAATAGCGGGAGCAATGAGCAGTTCTTC. It yields the protein CASSDIANSGSNEQFF.

The chain employs TRBV18 and TRBJ2-1, with D possibly being TRBD2 (6 bases). CDR1 and CDR2 (germline): KGHSH, LQKENI. This CDR3 is 16 amino acids long. Trimming took off 3 bases at V and 9 bases at J, with 21 bases between the two ends. CDR3 sequence (DNA): TGTGCCAGCTCACCCCTTATAGCGGTGCCGAACGCTGAGCAGTTCTTC. Translating gives CASSPLIAVPNAEQFF.

The chain combines TRBV7-2 with TRBJ2-7, with 9 positions matching TRBD2. Germline loops: CDR1 SGHTA, CDR2 FQGNSA. CDR3 length: 16 amino acids. J was trimmed by 4 bases and V by 0 bases; bases with no gene match: 7. CDR3 in amino acids: CASSLAGGGANYEQYF. Written as DNA, the CDR3 is TGTGCCAGCAGCTTAGCCGGCGGGGGGGCGAATTACGAGCAGTACTTC.

The chain uses TRBV3-1 (or the pseudogene TRBV3-2) and TRBJ2-2; the D gene is possibly TRBD2 (7 bases). The CDR3 extends over 19 amino acids. Trimming removed 2 bases from V and 1 base from J, with 20 bases in between. The germline V gene encodes CDR1 LGHDT and CDR2 YNNKEL (reference sequence). CDR3 nucleotide sequence: TGTGCCAGCAGCCAACTCCCGAGGGGGGGGGCCCTGAACACCGGGGAGCTGTTTTTT. Its translation is CASSQLPRGGALNTGELFF.

The chain employs TRBV6-5 and TRBJ1-2; a possible D gene is TRBD1 (5 bases). CDR1 is MNHEY, CDR2 SVGAGI, per germline. Trimming took 4 bases from V and 5 from J, leaving 11 bases between them. This CDR3 comprises 13 residues. This CDR3 is CASSSDGGYGYTF. The DNA of the CDR3 is TGTGCCAGCAGTTCCGACGGGGGATATGGCTACACCTTC.

J is TRBJ1-1 and V is TRBV4-2, with 8 bases identical to TRBD1. V shed 2 bases, J shed 8 bases, and the junction held 7 bases outside the gene matches. Germline-derived CDR1 and CDR2 are LGHNA and YNFKEQ. CDR3 length: 14 amino acids. CDR3 coding DNA: TGTGCCAGCAGCCAACGAACAGGGGGAGCAGAAGCTTTCTTT. Translation gives CASSQRTGGAEAFF.

With regard to this clone: The same CDR3 also results from other DNA sequences found in this sample. The chain combines TRBV7-9 with TRBJ1-1, with TRBD1 matching 8 bases. Germline assignment: CDR1 SEHNR and CDR2 FQNEAQ (reference sequence). The CDR3 is 14 residues long. The V and J ends lost 2 bases and 5 bases, in that order; junction bases with no gene match: 4. The CDR3 DNA follows: TGTGCCAGCAGCTTACAGGGGGCAGGTACTGAAGCTTTCTTT. Translation gives CASSLQGAGTEAFF. The full variable domain, rest sourced from reference TRBV7-9 and TRBJ1-1, is DTGVSQNPRHKITKRGQNVTFRCDPISEHNRLYWYRQTLGQGPEFLTYFQNEAQLEKSRLLSDRFSAERPKGSFSTLEIQRTEQGDSAMYLCASSLQGAGTEAFFGQGTRLTVV.

The chain joins TRBV19 to TRBJ2-2; TRBD1 agrees at 9 bases. With V trimmed by 5 bases and J by 5 bases, 6 bases remained unmatched. The CDR3 spans 15 residues. The germline CDR1 and CDR2 sequences are LNHDA and SQIVND (reference sequence). In DNA, the CDR3 is TGTGCCAGTAGTCCCCGGACAGGGGAGACCGGGGAGCTGTTTTTT. Translation: CASSPRTGETGELFF. The variable domain in full, with the rest retrieved from reference TRBV19 and TRBJ2-2, is DGGITQSPKYLFRKEGQNVTLSCEQNLNHDAMYWYRQDPGQGLRLIYYSQIVNDFQKGDIAEGYSVSREKKESFPLTVTSAQKNPTAFYLCASSPRTGETGELFFGEGSRLTVL.

V is TRBV6-1 and J is TRBJ1-2, with D unclear. The V end lost 3 bases, the J end lost 4 bases, and 12 bases lay between the germline ends. The CDR3 sequence is 14 residues long. Per the germline V gene, CDR1 is MNHNS and CDR2 is SASEGT. The CDR3, as DNA: TGTGCCAGCAGTGACGGTGTAGTGCTCTATGGCTACACCTTC. It is translated as CASSDGVVLYGYTF.

The rearrangement uses TRBV20-1 and TRBJ1-2; TRBD1 is a possible D gene (5 bases). Germline CDR1 and CDR2: DFQATT and SNEGSKA (reference sequence). The CDR3 consists of 14 residues. The DNA of the CDR3 is TGCAGGGCGAGTTGGGACTCCGAGGACTATGGCTACACCTTC. Translation gives CRASWDSEDYGYTF.

The chain links TRBV19 to TRBJ2-5; 9 nucleotides agree with TRBD2. The V and J ends lost 1 base and 10 bases, in that order; junction bases with no gene match: 10. This CDR3 region has 15 residues. CDR1 is LNHDA, CDR2 SQIVND, per germline (reference sequence). The CDR3: CASSIAARGGADQYF. The CDR3 DNA reads as TGTGCCAGTAGTATAGCGGCGCGGGGGGGCGCTGACCAGTACTTC.

The gene calls are TRBV5-8 and TRBJ1-6, with D possibly TRBD1 on 5 matching bases. This CDR3 has 15 residues. Germline loops: CDR1 SGHTS, CDR2 YDEGEE. The V gene lost 7 bases and the J gene lost 9 bases, with 20 bases spanning the gap. The CDR3 spells CASRSRGRRGSPLHF. CDR3 DNA: TGTGCCAGCCGTTCAAGGGGCCGTCGTGGTTCACCCCTCCACTTT. The full variable domain, completed using reference TRBV5-8 and TRBJ1-6, is EAGVTQSPTHLIKTRGQQATLRCSPISGHTSVYWYQQALGLGLQFLLWYDEGEERNRGNFPPRFSGRQFPNYSSELNVNALELEDSALYLCASRSRGRRGSPLHFGNGTRLTVT.

This chain uses TRBV29-1 with TRBJ1-1, with 11 bases lining up with TRBD1. CDR3 size: 13 residues. The V gene's germline CDR1 is SQVTM and CDR2 ANQGSEA. Germline trimming cut 7 bases from V and 11 bases from J; bases unmatched to any gene: 12. The CDR3 nucleotides are TGCAGCGGCGAAGAGGACAGGGGGCGAGGTGCTTTCTTT. Translated, it gives CSGEEDRGRGAFF.

The V call is TRBV7-2, the J call TRBJ2-5; D is possibly TRBD2 (6 bases). The germline gives CDR1 SGHTA, CDR2 FQGNSA. This CDR3 region has 13 residues. V shed 4 bases and J shed 5 bases, with 11 bases lying between them. CDR3 sequence: CASSSGGVETQYF. CDR3 bases: TGTGCCAGCAGCTCCGGCGGGGTGGAGACCCAGTACTTC.